This T cell receptor beta chain was identified during a study of immune evolution from preneoplasia to lung adenocarcinoma. The study's findings and limits: Clonality was highest in normal lung, lower in later-stage lesions apparently.

This table comes from immunoSEQ multiplex PCR, and its TCRdb copy is limited to in-frame clones, with some not included. The sample lists about 11,000 clones; around 78% were seen once. Germline CDR1 and CDR2: MNHGY and SVAAGI. Trimming pared 2 bases from V and 4 bases from J, leaving 14 bases between. This CDR3 comprises 15 residues. Comments on this clone: Its antigen is unknown.

The clonotype originates from a person between 55 and 80 years old with lung adenocarcinoma. The chain joins TRBV6-9 to TRBJ1-2; TRBD1 might be the D (6 bases). Sequencing input: FFPE minimally invasive lung adenocarcinoma tissue. CDR3 nucleotide sequence: TGTGCCAGCAGTTATCGGGTACAGGGAGTCTATGGCTACACCTTC. As protein: CASSYRVQGVYGYTF.